This T cell receptor beta chain was captured in a study of shared clonotypes between healthy human individuals. Clones were read by immunoSEQ multiplex PCR, and TCRdb kept only the in-frame ones, dropping some. The table records some 2.1 million clones, over 85% of them present only once. Naive CD8 cells comprised CD45RO-negative, CCR7-positively selected cells, excluding terminally differentiated effector memory CD45RA+ cells. Sample: naive CD8+ T cells from PBMCs. The receptor was isolated from a man aged 18-30 years in good health. Some clones in this sample may be carry-over from other donors' samples.

CDR3 sequence reads: CASSPTPELADLGDNEQFF. Written as DNA, the CDR3 is TGTGCCAGCAGTCCAACCCCCGAACTAGCGGATTTGGGCGACAATGAGCAGTTCTTC. The chain employs TRBV11-2 and TRBJ2-1, with 8 nucleotides matching TRBD2. The V segment lost 6 bases and the J segment 5 bases; nucleotides outside the gene matches: 21. The CDR3 length is 19 residues. CDR1 SGHAT and CDR2 FQNNGV come from the germline V gene.